These 25 T cell receptor beta chains were all obtained from the same sample, sequenced in a study of blood T cells in healthy people across ages. Then a second PCR, running roughly 7 to 11 cycles, was carried out with a sample-barcoded 5' primer and a J-beta primer mix. TCRdb reanalysed the 5' RACE reads using MiXCR and keeps one entry per CDR3 protein. The repertoire holds just over 800,000 distinct CDR3 sequences, with roughly 60% as singletons. The sample taken for sequencing was blood. The receptors were sampled from a man younger than 45 in good health.

This sequence joins TRBV10-3 and TRBJ2-1; the D is unclear. This CDR3 has 11 amino acids. V was clipped by 2 bases and J by 10 bases, with 6 bases between them. Germline CDR1 ENHRY, CDR2 SYGVKD. The DNA of the CDR3 is TGTGCCATCAGTGAGGGGCTGGAGCAGTTCTTC. This sequence encodes CAISEGLEQFF.

As to this clonotype: A read error may produce the germline difference seen at one junction end. V and J are TRBV7-9 and TRBJ2-5; maybe TRBD2 (5 bases). Germline-derived CDR1 and CDR2 are SEHNR and FQNEAQ (reference sequence). The CDR3 loop spans 12 amino acids. The CDR3 DNA reads TGTGCCAGCAGCCTAGCAGAGGGGACCCAGTACTTC. Protein sequence: CASSLAEGTQYF.

As for this clonotype: Compared with germline, one end of the junction differs, possibly owing to a read error. The chain is built from TRBV2 and TRBJ1-1, with 8 positions matching TRBD1. CDR1 SNHLY and CDR2 FYNNEI come from the germline V gene. The CDR3 runs 14 residues. The CDR3 DNA is TGTGCTAGCAGTGTAGACAGGGGTTACACTGAAGCTTTCTTT. It specifies CASSVDRGYTEAFF.

This chain connects TRBV7-3 to TRBJ2-3; TRBD2 aligns across 9 bases. Germline-derived CDR1 and CDR2 are SGHTA and FQGTGA. This CDR3 is 14 amino acids long. After removal of 4 bases from V and 4 bases from J, the junction contained 3 bases not matched to a gene. CDR3 loop: CASSYSGGPDTQYF. The CDR3 DNA sequence: TGTGCCAGCAGCTACAGCGGGGGGCCAGATACGCAGTATTTT.

The chain recombines TRBV12-3 or TRBV12-4 with TRBJ2-7, with 9 bases aligning to TRBD1. This CDR3 spans 12 amino acids. The V segment lost 6 bases and the J segment 5 bases; nucleotides outside the gene matches: 2. Written as DNA, the CDR3 is TGTGCCAGCAGACAGGGGGCAGACGAGCAGTACTTC. Translation gives CASRQGADEQYF.

V gene TRBV19 combines with J gene TRBJ2-3; unclear D gene. Germline values: CDR1 LNHDA, CDR2 SQIVND (reference sequence). With 9 bases removed from V and 1 base from J, the gap between germline ends came to 14 bases. This CDR3 has 14 residues. In DNA form, the CDR3 reads TGTGCCAGCACGTTTGGGCTCGGCACAGATACGCAGTATTTT. Amino acids: CASTFGLGTDTQYF.

The chain joins TRBV11-3 to TRBJ2-4; TRBD2 agrees at 9 bases. The germline V gene encodes CDR1 SGHNT and CDR2 YENEEA. J gave up 13 bases and V 7 bases, and 17 bases lay outside the gene matches. This CDR3 spans 15 amino acids. In DNA, the CDR3 is TGTGCCAGCAACTTCACTAGCGGGCTCTACAATGAGCAGTACTTC. Translation: CASNFTSGLYNEQYF.

The rearrangement links TRBV20-1 to TRBJ2-7, with D possibly TRBD2 on 7 matching bases. V lost 2 bases and J lost 2, with 13 bases in between. There are 14 residues in the CDR3. CDR1 and CDR2 (germline): DFQATT, SNEGSKA (reference sequence). The CDR3 region has the DNA TGCAGTGCTAGATTCCCCGGGGGGCCCTACGAGCAGTACTTC. This codes for CSARFPGGPYEQYF.

The V and J genes are TRBV7-8 and TRBJ1-4, with D possibly TRBD1 on 6 matching bases. Germline V gives CDR1 SGHVS, CDR2 FQNEAQ. Trimming shortened V by 5 bases and J by 10 bases, and 17 bases separated the two germline ends. The CDR3 consists of 14 residues. The CDR3 DNA is TGTGCCAGCAGCCTTCCAGGGGAGTTCGGAAAACTGTTTTTT. This translates into CASSLPGEFGKLFF.

The chain uses TRBV28 and TRBJ2-5; D is possibly TRBD1 (5 bases). Germline-derived CDR1 and CDR2 are MDHEN and SYDVKM. The CDR3 length is 15 residues. V lost 3 bases to trimming and J lost 5 bases, with 16 bases between them. CDR3 residues: CASSFGADPLETQYF. In DNA, the CDR3 is TGTGCCAGCAGTTTTGGGGCGGACCCTCTGGAGACCCAGTACTTC.

This rearrangement joins TRBV29-1 to TRBJ2-7, with D perhaps matching TRBD1 (7 bases). The germline V gene encodes CDR1 SQVTM and CDR2 ANQGSEA. The V gene lost 5 bases and the J gene lost 0 bases, with 14 bases spanning the gap. The length of the CDR3 is 14 residues. CDR3 sequence: CSVSRQGLSYEQYF. The CDR3 bases are TGCAGCGTTTCGCGACAGGGACTCTCCTACGAGCAGTACTTC.

V is TRBV7-2 and J is TRBJ1-2; 7 bases line up with TRBD1. This CDR3 spans 17 amino acids. The germline V gene encodes CDR1 SGHTA and CDR2 FQGNSA. V trimming: 5 bases; J trimming: 0 bases; junction bases outside the gene matches: 12. The CDR3 nucleotides are TGTGCCAGCAGCCCCCGGACAGGATGGGATTCTAACTATGGCTACACCTTC. It is translated as CASSPRTGWDSNYGYTF.

The chain has TRBV7-9 and TRBJ2-1; a possible D gene is TRBD2 (7 bases). This CDR3 comprises 16 residues. Germline CDR1 reads SEHNR; CDR2 reads FQNEAQ (reference sequence). Trimming shortened V by 5 bases and J by 6 bases, and 20 bases separated the two germline ends. The CDR3 is CASSAHGGGASNEQFF. CDR3 bases: TGTGCCAGCAGCGCCCACGGCGGGGGCGCGAGCAATGAGCAGTTCTTC. The whole variable domain, filled in from reference TRBV7-9 and TRBJ2-1, reads DTGVSQNPRHKITKRGQNVTFRCDPISEHNRLYWYRQTLGQGPEFLTYFQNEAQLEKSRLLSDRFSAERPKGSFSTLEIQRTEQGDSAMYLCASSAHGGGASNEQFFGPGTRLTVL.

There are a few counts of this clonotype. This chain joins TRBV20-1 and TRBJ2-3; D remains unclear. Germline V lookup: CDR1 DFQATT, CDR2 SNEGSKA (reference sequence). Trimming removed 6 bases from V and 0 bases from J, with 10 bases in between. The CDR3 extends over 13 amino acids. This CDR3 is CSAPPSSTDTQYF. The CDR3, as DNA: TGCAGTGCCCCCCCATCTAGCACAGATACGCAGTATTTT.

This clonotype was observed a few times. The rearrangement links TRBV20-1 to TRBJ1-2, with D tentatively TRBD1 (6 bases). CDR3 length equals 13 residues. CDR1 DFQATT and CDR2 SNEGSKA come from the germline V gene (reference sequence). V dropped 1 base and J dropped 6 bases, with 12 bases sitting between them. The CDR3 here is CSARGQGRNGYTF. In nucleotides, the CDR3 is TGCAGTGCTAGAGGCCAGGGGCGGAATGGCTACACCTTC.

V gene TRBV29-1 combines with J gene TRBJ2-6; no clear D. Germline-derived CDR1 and CDR2 are SQVTM and ANQGSEA. The CDR3 has 11 residues. V shed 2 bases and J shed 8 bases, with 4 bases lying between them. The CDR3 bases are TGCAGCGTTGAATGGACCAACGTCCTGACTTTC. Translating it yields CSVEWTNVLTF.

This clonotype was recorded many times. The chain carries TRBV5-1 and TRBJ2-3, with D unresolved. The CDR3 has 15 amino acids. Germline CDR1 and CDR2: SGHRS and YFSETQ. Trimming stripped 1 base from V and 0 bases from J, with 9 bases between. The DNA of the CDR3 is TGCGCCAGCAGCTTGCTTAGCCTAAGCACAGATACGCAGTATTTT. It yields the protein CASSLLSLSTDTQYF.

The rearrangement links TRBV2 to TRBJ2-5; weak D call: TRBD2 (6 bases). Germline-derived CDR1 and CDR2 are SNHLY and FYNNEI. This CDR3 contains 12 residues. V lost 2 bases to trimming and J lost 10 bases, with 11 bases between them. The CDR3 loop is CASSERGKGQYF. The CDR3 DNA reads TGTGCCAGCAGTGAACGGGGGAAGGGCCAGTACTTC.

The chain joins TRBV7-2 to TRBJ1-3; unclear D gene. CDR1 is SGHTA, CDR2 FQGNSA, per germline. Trimming took 5 bases from V and 1 from J, leaving 9 bases between them. CDR3 length: 14 residues. The CDR3 spells CASSPYFSGNTIYF. The CDR3 DNA reads TGTGCCAGCAGCCCCTACTTTTCTGGAAACACCATATATTTT.

This clonotype was seen more than once but under ten times. This chain uses TRBV20-1 with TRBJ2-1, with unresolved D. Germline V gives CDR1 DFQATT, CDR2 SNEGSKA (reference sequence). This CDR3 is built from 16 residues. V shed 0 bases and J shed 4 bases, with 16 bases lying between them. The CDR3 DNA reads as TGCAGTGCTAGAGACCGTGGGCCAGCGAGATACAATGAGCAGTTCTTC. Encoded protein: CSARDRGPARYNEQFF.

V gene TRBV4-1 combines with J gene TRBJ2-5; TRBD2 agrees at 10 bases. The V segment lost 6 bases and the J segment 0 bases; nucleotides outside the gene matches: 10. This CDR3 contains 17 residues. Per the germline V gene, CDR1 is MGHRA and CDR2 is YSYEKL. The CDR3 nucleotides read TGCGCCAGCAGAAACATATGGACTAGCGGAGACCAAGAGACCCAGTACTTC. It encodes CASRNIWTSGDQETQYF.

This clonotype has just a few counts. This rearrangement joins TRBV29-1 to TRBJ2-1, with 7 bases fitting TRBD2. This CDR3 is 13 amino acids long. With V trimmed by 4 bases and J by 4 bases, 4 bases remained unmatched. Germline V CDR1 and CDR2: SQVTM, ANQGSEA. The CDR3 nucleotides are TGCAGCGTTGCCGGGGGGACTTACAATGAGCAGTTCTTC. It encodes CSVAGGTYNEQFF.

The J gene is TRBJ2-1, the V gene TRBV9; 8 bases match TRBD2. The V gene end was trimmed by 0 bases and the J gene end by 3 bases; junction bases not matched to a gene: 8. The CDR3 loop spans 17 amino acids. Germline V gene sequence: CDR1 SGDLS, CDR2 YYNGEE. The DNA of the CDR3 is TGTGCCAGCAGCGTAGCTACGAGCGGGGGTCGCTACAATGAGCAGTTCTTC. Its protein is CASSVATSGGRYNEQFF.

The V gene is TRBV6-5, the J gene TRBJ2-1, with D possibly being TRBD2 (6 bases). V was trimmed by 8 bases and J by 8 bases, leaving 25 bases between them. This CDR3 spans 16 amino acids. Looked up from germline, CDR1 is MNHEY and CDR2 is SVGAGI. DNA for the CDR3: TGTGCCAGCGATAGGACCGGGACTCTCTCGGGTGATGAGCAGTTCTTC. Its translation: CASDRTGTLSGDEQFF.

This clonotype was seen more than once but under ten times. This chain links TRBV7-9 with TRBJ2-3; 9 nucleotides agree with TRBD1. This CDR3 is 12 amino acids long. After removal of 6 bases from V and 10 bases from J, the junction contained 5 bases not matched to a gene. CDR1 is SEHNR and CDR2 is FQNEAQ in the germline V gene (reference sequence). The DNA of the CDR3 is TGTGCCAGCAGGTTACAGGGGGCGGCGCAGTATTTT. Translation: CASRLQGAAQYF.